This is a list of T cell receptor beta chains from one sample in a study of blood T cell repertoires in COVID-19. The repertoire was sequenced with immunoSEQ multiplex PCR; TCRdb's copy has only in-frame clones and lacks some. The profile shows about 160,000 clones, around 85% of them singletons. Material: peripheral blood. The receptors were gathered from a human donor with acute or convalescent COVID-19. The donor label of this sample is uncertain. The CDR3 runs from the conserved cysteine through the conserved F or W. A D gene is named only where the DNA matches it firmly. The size entry is marked missing in some rows and otherwise reads once, few, many or a size class.

CDR3 | DNA | V | length | J | size | D
CASGLYSGTEGNTIYF | TGTGCCAGCGGTCTTTATTCCGGGACAGAAGGAAACACCATATATTTT | TRBV11-2 | 16 | TRBJ1-3 | NA | TRBD1
CASSPGQQETQYF | TGTGCCAGCAGCCCCGGACAGCAAGAGACCCAGTACTTC | TRBV7-3 | 13 | TRBJ2-5 | once | NA
CASSIYGLVPRGTQYF | TGTGCCAGTAGTATTTACGGACTAGTCCCGAGGGGGACCCAGTACTTC | TRBV19 | 16 | TRBJ2-5 | few | TRBD2
CASSTPRTGEDTQYF | TGTGCCAGCAGCACCCCACGGACAGGGGAAGATACGCAGTATTTT | TRBV6-2/TRBV6-3 | 15 | TRBJ2-3 | NA | TRBD1
CAWRTVPGQSNEKLFF | TGTGCCTGGAGGACCGTCCCTGGACAATCTAATGAAAAACTGTTTTTT | TRBV30 | 16 | TRBJ1-4 | NA | NA
CASSQEDRGGNTIYF | TGCGCCAGCAGCCAAGAGGACAGGGGAGGAAACACCATATATTTT | TRBV4-3 | 15 | TRBJ1-3 | NA | TRBD1
CASSSLAAGTGGEKLFF | TGTGCCAGCAGTTCCCTGGCCGCCGGGACAGGGGGTGAAAAACTGTTTTTT | TRBV28 | 17 | TRBJ1-4 | once | TRBD1
CASSPRTSGVKRNEQFF | TGTGCCAGCAGCCCTCGGACTAGCGGGGTAAAGAGGAATGAGCAGTTCTTC | TRBV7-6 | 17 | TRBJ2-1 | NA | TRBD2
CASSLGQKDEAFF | TGTGCCAGCAGCTTGGGACAGAAGGATGAAGCTTTCTTT | TRBV7-9 | 13 | TRBJ1-1 | few | TRBD1
CASRQTGLYGYTF | TGTGCCTCCCGTCAGACAGGGCTTTATGGCTACACCTTC | TRBV18 | 13 | TRBJ1-2 | once | TRBD1
CASSLGTGGALGNQPQHF | TGTGCCAGCAGCTTAGGGACAGGGGGCGCATTGGGCAATCAGCCCCAGCATTTT | TRBV7-3 | 18 | TRBJ1-5 | NA | TRBD1
CASSDEDRVNYGYTF | TGTGCCAGTAGCGATGAGGACAGGGTTAACTATGGCTACACCTTC | TRBV19 | 15 | TRBJ1-2 | NA | TRBD1
CASSDSAQLINSPLHF | TGTGCCAGTAGTGACAGCGCCCAACTGATTAATTCACCCCTCCACTTT | TRBV19 | 16 | TRBJ1-6 | NA | NA
CASSPGPEQFF | TGTGCCAGCAGCCCAGGGCCCGAGCAGTTCTTC | TRBV7-9 | 11 | TRBJ2-1 | NA | NA
CASSLGTSGGARNEQFF | TGTGCCAGCAGCTTGGGGACTAGCGGGGGGGCTCGTAATGAGCAGTTCTTC | TRBV11-3 | 17 | TRBJ2-1 | NA | TRBD2
CASSFRGANSPLHF | TGTGCCAGCAGCTTCAGGGGGGCCAATTCACCCCTCCACTTT | TRBV7-9 | 14 | TRBJ1-6 | few | TRBD1
CASSLQGAKNTEAFF | TGTGCCAGTAGTTTACAGGGGGCTAAGAACACTGAAGCTTTCTTT | TRBV19 | 15 | TRBJ1-1 | NA | TRBD1
CASRTDRGGGELFF | TGTGCCAGCAGAACGGACAGGGGAGGGGGGGAGCTGTTTTTT | TRBV6-5 | 14 | TRBJ2-2 | NA | TRBD1
CASITRDPEAFF | TGTGCCAGCATAACTAGGGATCCTGAAGCTTTCTTT | TRBV6-5 | 12 | TRBJ1-1 | NA | NA
CATSTVGQGAADTQYF | TGTGCCACCAGTACGGTAGGGCAGGGGGCGGCGGATACGCAGTATTTT | TRBV24-1 | 16 | TRBJ2-3 | NA | TRBD1
CASSPPGAAEQYF | TGTGCCAGCAGCCCCCCCGGAGCAGCAGAGCAGTACTTC | TRBV6-5 | 13 | TRBJ2-7 | NA | NA
CASSPKQGADTEAFF | TGTGCCAGCTCACCGAAACAGGGGGCGGACACTGAAGCTTTCTTT | TRBV18 | 15 | TRBJ1-1 | NA | TRBD1
CASSLSPFYEQYF | TGTGCCAGCAGTTTATCCCCTTTCTACGAGCAGTACTTC | TRBV27 | 13 | TRBJ2-7 | NA | NA
CASSPPLGREQFF | TGTGCCAGTAGTCCCCCCCTTGGGAGGGAGCAGTTCTTC | TRBV19 | 13 | TRBJ2-1 | NA | NA
CASSEQRTKSNQPQHF | TGTGCCAGCAGTGAACAGAGGACAAAAAGCAATCAGCCCCAGCATTTT | TRBV2 | 16 | TRBJ1-5 | NA | NA
CASYRDRLMNTEAFF | TGTGCCAGCTACCGTGACAGACTCATGAACACTGAAGCTTTCTTT | TRBV6-5 | 15 | TRBJ1-1 | NA | NA
CASSPWTGEMNTEAFF | TGTGCCAGCAGCCCATGGACAGGGGAAATGAACACTGAAGCTTTCTTT | TRBV3-1/TRBV3-2 | 16 | TRBJ1-1 | NA | TRBD1
CASRDTGGSAQPQHF | TGTGCCAGCAGGGATACAGGGGGATCGGCTCAGCCCCAGCATTTT | TRBV27 | 15 | TRBJ1-5 | NA | TRBD1
CASSRPGQGNTGELFF | TGTGCCAGCAGCCGACCGGGACAGGGGAACACCGGGGAGCTGTTTTTT | TRBV14 | 16 | TRBJ2-2 | NA | TRBD1
CASRADRGGTEAFF | TGTGCCAGCAGGGCGGACAGGGGGGGGACTGAAGCTTTCTTT | TRBV2 | 14 | TRBJ1-1 | once | TRBD1
CSASWGKSNQPQHF | TGCAGTGCTAGTTGGGGCAAAAGCAATCAGCCCCAGCATTTT | TRBV20-1 | 14 | TRBJ1-5 | NA | NA
CASSQFAARTDTQYF | TGCGCCAGCAGCCAATTTGCGGCTCGCACAGATACGCAGTATTTT | TRBV4-1 | 15 | TRBJ2-3 | NA | NA
CASSQERGQGRGYTF | TGCGCCAGCAGCCAAGAAAGAGGACAGGGACGTGGCTACACCTTC | TRBV4-3 | 15 | TRBJ1-2 | few | TRBD1
CASTQSRANVLTF | TGTGCCAGCACCCAATCTAGGGCCAACGTCCTGACTTTC | TRBV2 | 13 | TRBJ2-6 | NA | NA
CASSLAGTVVSEQYF | TGCGCCAGCAGCTTGGCCGGGACAGTTGTGTCGGAGCAGTACTTC | TRBV5-1 | 15 | TRBJ2-7 | NA | TRBD1
CASRGSGGSDTQYF | TGTGCCAGCAGAGGTAGCGGGGGCTCAGATACGCAGTATTTT | TRBV28 | 14 | TRBJ2-3 | NA | TRBD2
CASSLYRNTQYF | TGTGCCAGTAGTTTATACAGAAATACGCAGTATTTT | TRBV19 | 12 | TRBJ2-3 | NA | NA
CASSRQSNYGYTF | TGTGCCAGTAGTAGGCAATCTAACTATGGCTACACCTTC | TRBV19 | 13 | TRBJ1-2 | NA | NA
CASRAEDSYEQYF | TGTGCCAGCCGAGCTGAGGACAGCTACGAGCAGTACTTC | TRBV21-1 | 13 | TRBJ2-7 | NA | NA
CASSASGSPLHF | TGTGCCAGCAGCGCCAGTGGTTCACCCCTCCACTTT | TRBV9 | 12 | TRBJ1-6 | NA | NA
CASSQDRLNYGYTF | TGTGCCAGCAGCCAAGATCGGTTAAACTATGGCTACACCTTC | TRBV3-1/TRBV3-2 | 14 | TRBJ1-2 | few | NA
CASFLRVNTEAFF | TGTGCCAGCTTCCTCAGGGTGAACACTGAAGCTTTCTTT | TRBV12-3/TRBV12-4 | 13 | TRBJ1-1 | once | NA
CASSLGRGLLNEKLFF | TGTGCCAGCAGTTTGGGCAGGGGGTTACTAAATGAAAAACTGTTTTTT | TRBV28 | 16 | TRBJ1-4 | NA | TRBD1
CASSLFTAGGPYNEQFF | TGTGCCAGCTCACTCTTTACAGCGGGGGGCCCTTACAATGAGCAGTTCTTC | TRBV18 | 17 | TRBJ2-1 | once | TRBD2
CASSLGGGSYEQYF | TGCGCCAGCAGCTTGGGCGGGGGCTCCTACGAGCAGTACTTC | TRBV5-1 | 14 | TRBJ2-7 | NA | TRBD2
CASSPRTSGGSAQYF | TGTGCCAGCAGCCCGAGGACTAGCGGGGGGTCCGCGCAGTACTTC | TRBV7-9 | 15 | TRBJ2-7 | once | TRBD2